This is a list of T cell receptor beta chains from one sample in a study of molecular identifiers for immune sequencing clone quantification. TCRdb re-called the PCR reads with MiXCR, one entry per CDR3 protein. This table holds approximately 550,000 distinct CDR3 sequences, around a fifth found once. Sequencing used naive CD8+ T cells from blood, with Jurkat cell RNA spiked in. The receptors here all came from a human donor in good health. Some libraries in this study had Jurkat cell RNA spiked in. The CDR3 runs from the conserved cysteine through the conserved F or W. The order of the fields is clone size, J gene, D gene, V gene, CDR3 DNA, CDR3 protein. D genes are given only for firm matches. Size is stated for part of the rows, as once, few or many counts, or as a class when the clone is expanded.

many TRBJ1-2 - TRBV29-1 TGCAGCGTTGTTAAGGGCCAACTAGGCGATGGCTACACCTTC CSVVKGQLGDGYTF
- TRBJ2-2 - TRBV5-4 TGTGCCAGCAGCTTGGCTAGGAACATCGGGGAGCTGTTTTTT CASSLARNIGELFF
many TRBJ2-5 - TRBV5-1 TGCGCCAGCAGCTTCGGGCAGGGACAAGAGACCCAGTACTTC CASSFGQGQETQYF
few TRBJ1-1 - TRBV10-2 TGCGCCAGCAGTGAGCACCCGGTAGGAAGTGAAGCTTTCTTT CASSEHPVGSEAFF
few TRBJ1-1 - TRBV2 TGTGCCAGCAGTGAAGCGCTTCCCATGAACACTGAAGCTTTCTTT CASSEALPMNTEAFF
- TRBJ1-4 - TRBV7-8 TGTGCCAGCAGCTCCGATGCAGGGGCGGGGGCAACTAATGAAAAACTGTTTTTT CASSSDAGAGATNEKLFF
many TRBJ2-7 - TRBV7-9 TGTGCCAGCAGTCCAACCGGGCCCCCCGGAGCCTACGAGCAGTACTTC CASSPTGPPGAYEQYF
few TRBJ1-4 - TRBV7-9 TGTGCCAGCAGCTTAATCAGCCCGGATGAAGAACTGTTTTTT CASSLISPDEELFF
- TRBJ1-2 TRBD1 TRBV12-3/TRBV12-4 TGTGCCAGCAGTGGGACAGATCGTGGCTACACCTTC CASSGTDRGYTF
few TRBJ2-7 TRBD1 TRBV7-4 TGTGCCAGCAGCTACGGACAGGGATACTACGAGCAGTACTTC CASSYGQGYYEQYF
- TRBJ2-7 - TRBV13 TGTGCCAGCAGCCCTACCGGGACTCTCCTAAGTGAAGGGTACTTC CASSPTGTLLSEGYF
- TRBJ1-5 TRBD1 TRBV6-2/TRBV6-3 TGTGCCAGCAGTAGAATTCCGACAGGGAGAAATGCTAATCAGCCCCAGCATTTT CASSRIPTGRNANQPQHF
medium-sized TRBJ2-1 - TRBV11-2 TGTGCCAGCAGCTTAGGGCGGAATGAGCAGTTCTTC CASSLGRNEQFF
many TRBJ2-5 TRBD1 TRBV5-1 TGCGCCAGCAGCTTCCCGAACGGACAGGGGACCCCAGGGAGAGAGACCCAGTACTTC CASSFPNGQGTPGRETQYF
few TRBJ2-5 - TRBV20-1 TGCAGTGCTGTCACGGCCCAAGAGACCCAGTACTTC CSAVTAQETQYF
many TRBJ1-1 - TRBV12-3/TRBV12-4 TGTGCCAGCACCCCGGTAGCCTCCCACCGAGGGGGAGCTTTCTTT CASTPVASHRGGAFF
many TRBJ1-2 - TRBV28 TGTGCCAGCAGTTCGTTGGGCCCGGGTCTGGGCTATGGCTACACCTTC CASSSLGPGLGYGYTF